Shown below are 9 T cell receptor beta chains from a single sample sequenced in a study of T cell clusters in autoimmune cytopenias. TRB rearrangements were amplified by touch-down multiplex PCR with mixed TRB-A/B primers. TCRdb reprocessed the multiplex PCR reads; each CDR3 protein has one entry and no DNA is given. This table lists 4,000 or so distinct CDR3 sequences. Each sample's input was roughly 250 ng genomic DNA, 38,000 or so genome equivalents. These data also formed part of another study, on T cell repertoires in aging, cancer and after chemotherapy.

Specimen: peripheral blood. The receptors were gathered from a human donor in good health.

The chain links TRBV20-1 to TRBJ2-1; the TCRdb D gene call, TRBD2, has no DNA to confirm it. This CDR3 contains 16 residues. Looked up from germline, CDR1 is DFQATT and CDR2 is SNEGSKA (reference sequence). The CDR3 loop is CSARGRTSGSNNEQFF.

This rearrangement joins TRBV20-1 to TRBJ2-7; lacking DNA, the TRBD1 call made by TCRdb goes unchecked. The CDR3 totals 14 residues. Germline V CDR1 and CDR2: DFQATT, SNEGSKA (reference sequence). The CDR3 loop reads CSAKQGPASYEQYF.

V is TRBV29-1 and J is TRBJ2-5; TCRdb names TRBD1, which stays unverified in the absence of DNA. Germline loops: CDR1 SQVTM, CDR2 ANQGSEA. The CDR3 extends over 14 amino acids. CDR3 region: CSVERRTGPETQYF. The entire variable domain, with the rest obtained from reference TRBV29-1 and TRBJ2-5, is as follows: SAVISQKPSRDICQRGTSLTIQCQVDSQVTMMFWYRQQPGQSLTLIATANQGSEATYESGFVIDKFPISRPNLTFSTLTVSNMSPEDSSIYLCSVERRTGPETQYFGPGTRLLVL.

Its frequency marks this clonotype as medium-sized. The chain is built from TRBV6-1 and TRBJ2-1. The CDR3 spans 15 residues. Germline-derived CDR1 and CDR2 are MNHNS and SASEGT. The CDR3 sequence: CASSELPKVGDEQFF.

The V gene is TRBV13, the J gene TRBJ1-4; TCRdb's D call of TRBD1 is untestable without DNA. Germline V gene lookup returns CDR1 PRHDT and CDR2 FYEKMQ (reference sequence). CDR3 size: 14 residues. Here the CDR3 reads CASSLRQENEKLFF.

According to its frequency, this clonotype is medium-sized. This sequence joins TRBV19 and TRBJ1-3; the D call of TRBD1 rests on TCRdb alone, since no DNA is present to check it. The CDR3 runs 14 residues. CDR1 LNHDA and CDR2 SQIVND come from the germline V gene (reference sequence). This chain's CDR3 is CASSPGQAGNTIYF.

The chain links TRBV20-1 to TRBJ1-2. This CDR3 has 12 residues. From germline, CDR1 is DFQATT and CDR2 SNEGSKA (reference sequence). This chain's CDR3 is CSAKDGNYGYTF.

The genes are TRBV7-9 and TRBJ1-6. Germline CDR1 and CDR2: SEHNR and FQNEAQ (reference sequence). The CDR3 has 15 amino acids. CDR3 protein: CASIDSRKRGSPLHF.

The gene calls are TRBV12-3 or TRBV12-4 and TRBJ2-2. The CDR3 is made up of 12 amino acids. The CDR3 region is CASSFYGGELFF.